These 27 T cell receptor beta chains came from one sample sequenced in a study of T-cell memory formation after mild COVID-19 (dated by TCRdb to about 2021). Library prep was done by 5' RACE. Sequenced using an Illumina NovaSeq 6000. Using fastp trimming at Q25 and MiXCR clonotype assembly, TCRdb reanalyzed the public sequencing data and kept in-frame beta chains. Rows merge per CDR3 protein into single entries with the most common DNA and genes. The sample table records over 400,000 distinct CDR3 sequences; less than 25% of these occur just once. The ten largest clones add up to about an eighth of the sample. Input material: PBMCs or a T cell subset sorted from them (not recorded which). Receptors were obtained from an adult woman who had mild COVID-19 (a few samples of this study predate the infection). The sample titles of this study are shuffled in the database, so cell type and time point are left out; the donor was told from shared clones.

This clonotype was observed a few times. This sequence joins TRBV29-1 and TRBJ2-5; the match to TRBD2 covers 8 bases. Trimming took 7 bases from V and 1 from J; bases not matched to a gene: 5. Looked up from germline, CDR1 is SQVTM and CDR2 is ANQGSEA. The CDR3 spans 13 residues. The CDR3 DNA is TGCAGCGCCGCTAGCGGGCCCCAAGAGACCCAGTACTTC. This gives the protein CSAASGPQETQYF.

J is TRBJ2-4 and V is TRBV5-5; D gene unclear. The CDR3 contains 16 residues. The V end was cut by 0 bases, the J end by 6 bases, with 16 bases between. In germline, CDR1 is SGHKS, CDR2 YYEKEE (reference sequence). The CDR3 region is CASSLAPALGPNIQYF. CDR3 nucleotide sequence: TGTGCCAGCAGCTTGGCGCCGGCCCTCGGCCCAAACATTCAGTACTTC.

This chain connects TRBV4-3 to TRBJ2-1, with 7 bases identical to TRBD2. Germline CDR1 LGHNA, CDR2 YSLEER. The CDR3 sequence is 16 residues long. J lost 7 bases, V lost 0 bases, and 9 bases had no gene match. CDR3 protein: CASSQDFEGGRNEQFF. The CDR3 nucleotides are TGCGCCAGCAGCCAAGATTTCGAGGGAGGGAGGAATGAGCAGTTCTTC.

This chain connects TRBV4-1 to TRBJ2-5; TRBD1 is a possible D gene (6 bases). V lost 7 bases, J lost 3 bases, and 12 bases lay in between. This CDR3 comprises 13 residues. Germline V lookup: CDR1 MGHRA, CDR2 YSYEKL. The CDR3 loop reads CASKEGGKETQYF. The CDR3, as DNA: TGCGCCAGCAAGGAAGGGGGAAAAGAGACCCAGTACTTC.

The gene calls are TRBV3-1 and TRBJ1-2; D not resolved. Germline values: CDR1 LGHDT, CDR2 YNNKEL (reference sequence). The CDR3 has 15 amino acids. Between the trimmed V and J ends, which lost 4 bases and 4 bases, there was a span of 16 bases. CDR3 sequence: CASSPEGWRFYGYTF. The CDR3 bases are TGTGCCAGCAGCCCAGAGGGATGGCGATTCTATGGCTACACCTTC.

The CDR3 loop reads CASSQDIGLAGGRYEQYF. The CDR3 DNA reads TGTGCCAGCAGCCAAGACATCGGACTAGCGGGAGGACGCTACGAGCAGTACTTC. The V and J genes are TRBV4-2 and TRBJ2-7; the match to TRBD2 covers 14 bases. Germline values: CDR1 LGHNA, CDR2 YNFKEQ. J lost 3 bases, V lost 0 bases, and 7 bases had no gene match. This CDR3 contains 18 residues.

This chain links TRBV27 with TRBJ2-1; D is perhaps TRBD1 (6 bases). Germline values: CDR1 MNHEY, CDR2 SMNVEV (reference sequence). V shed 5 bases and J shed 7 bases, with 21 bases lying between them. The CDR3 is 16 residues long. CDR3 loop: CASSPFSGGRANEQFF. The CDR3 region has the DNA TGTGCCAGCAGTCCATTCTCTGGGGGCAGGGCAAATGAGCAGTTCTTC.

In its sample, this clonotype was seen a few times. The rearrangement uses TRBV18 and TRBJ2-1; D possibly corresponds to TRBD1 (5 bases). This CDR3 has 16 amino acids. Germline V lookup: CDR1 KGHSH, CDR2 LQKENI. Deletions cut 5 bases from V and 7 bases from J, with 21 bases between. The chain's CDR3 is CASSSQGGTGLNEQFF. The DNA of the CDR3 is TGTGCCAGCTCATCCCAGGGTGGCACTGGGCTAAATGAGCAGTTCTTC. The complete variable domain, with remaining parts taken from reference TRBV18 and TRBJ2-1, reads NAGVMQNPRHLVRRRGQEARLRCSPMKGHSHVYWYRQLPEEGLKFMVYLQKENIIDESGMPKERFSAEFPKEGPSILRIQQVVRGDSAAYFCASSSQGGTGLNEQFFGPGTRLTVL.

This clonotype was counted only a few times. This chain connects TRBV7-9 to TRBJ2-1; D is perhaps TRBD1 (5 bases). The V end was cut by 5 bases, the J end by 0 bases, with 20 bases between. CDR1 and CDR2 from the germline V gene are SEHNR and FQNEAQ (reference sequence). CDR3 size: 18 residues. The CDR3 here is CASSPPAGSRNSYNEQFF. CDR3 DNA sequence: TGTGCCAGCAGCCCCCCAGCAGGGTCCCGGAACTCCTACAATGAGCAGTTCTTC.

This chain joins TRBV11-2 and TRBJ1-6; a weak D match, TRBD1 (5 bases). CDR3 size: 14 residues. Trimming shortened V by 5 bases and J by 9 bases, and 14 bases separated the two germline ends. CDR1 is SGHAT and CDR2 is FQNNGV in the germline V gene. The CDR3 DNA sequence: TGTGCCAGCAGCCGGACACCTCAAGTTTCACCCCTCCACTTT. Translation: CASSRTPQVSPLHF.

The chain has TRBV9 and TRBJ2-1; D is perhaps TRBD2 (6 bases). The CDR3 has 15 residues. The V gene's germline CDR1 is SGDLS and CDR2 YYNGEE. The V end was cut by 6 bases, the J end by 8 bases, with 21 bases between. This CDR3 reads CASNRDGTPFYEQFF. CDR3 nucleotide sequence: TGTGCCAGCAACAGAGACGGGACTCCTTTTTATGAGCAGTTCTTC.

The rearrangement uses TRBV6-6 and TRBJ2-5; D is unclear. The CDR3 sequence is 14 residues long. Germline V gives CDR1 MNHNY, CDR2 SVGAGI (reference sequence). V was cut by 5 bases and J by 0 bases, with 10 bases left in between. Here the CDR3 reads CASSTGTDQETQYF. DNA of the CDR3: TGTGCCAGCAGTACCGGCACAGACCAAGAGACCCAGTACTTC.

This clonotype was detected a few times. J is TRBJ1-1 and V is TRBV5-1; D is possibly TRBD1 (5 bases). Germline CDR1 reads SGHRS; CDR2 reads YFSETQ. The CDR3 spans 15 residues. Trimming took 0 bases from V and 4 from J, leaving 13 bases between them. The chain's CDR3 is CASSLGPGVSTEAFF. Written as DNA, the CDR3 is TGCGCCAGCAGCTTGGGCCCGGGGGTAAGCACTGAAGCTTTCTTT.

This clonotype was counted a few times. This chain connects TRBV6-5 to TRBJ2-7, with a weak D call TRBD1 (6 bases). The CDR3 has 15 residues. Germline V CDR1 and CDR2: MNHEY, SVGAGI. V was pared by 5 bases and J by 0 bases, with 14 bases between. CDR3 DNA sequence: TGTGCCAGCAGTGATATCTCGGACAGCTCCTACGAGCAGTACTTC. Protein product: CASSDISDSSYEQYF.

CDR3 protein: CASSFDRERETQYF. In DNA form, the CDR3 reads TGTGCCAGCAGTTTCGACAGGGAGCGAGAGACCCAGTACTTC. The chain has TRBV12-3 or TRBV12-4 and TRBJ2-5, with 7 bases fitting TRBD1. The trim removed 3 bases at V and 4 bases at J, leaving 5 bases unmatched. The CDR3 is 14 amino acids.

The rearrangement uses TRBV18 and TRBJ2-1; tentative D call: TRBD2 (6 bases). The CDR3 sequence is 15 residues long. In germline, CDR1 is KGHSH, CDR2 LQKENI. The V and J ends lost 5 bases and 8 bases respectively, with 19 bases between them. The CDR3 sequence is CASSGGTQFFDEQFF. Here the CDR3 DNA reads TGTGCCAGCTCAGGCGGGACTCAGTTCTTCGATGAGCAGTTCTTC. The entire variable domain, with the rest obtained from reference TRBV18 and TRBJ2-1, is as follows: NAGVMQNPRHLVRRRGQEARLRCSPMKGHSHVYWYRQLPEEGLKFMVYLQKENIIDESGMPKERFSAEFPKEGPSILRIQQVVRGDSAAYFCASSGGTQFFDEQFFGPGTRLTVL.

The rearrangement links TRBV6-5 to TRBJ2-2; no firm D call. This CDR3 contains 14 residues. Trimming took 2 bases from V and 5 from J, leaving 9 bases between them. The germline CDR1 and CDR2 sequences are MNHEY and SVGAGI. The CDR3 DNA reads TGTGCCAGCAGTTACAGCCCGAGGACCGGGGAGCTGTTTTTT. Protein sequence: CASSYSPRTGELFF.

This clonotype has just a few counts. The chain combines TRBV20-1 with TRBJ1-2, with D hard to call. Trimming took 8 bases from V and 8 from J, leaving 15 bases between them. From germline, CDR1 is DFQATT and CDR2 SNEGSKA (reference sequence). This CDR3 is built from 11 residues. As DNA, the CDR3 is TGCAGTTTACTTGACCTGCTAGGCTACACCTTC. Translating it yields CSLLDLLGYTF.

CDR3 sequence: CASSPGQGARSTDTQYF. The DNA of the CDR3 is TGTGCCAGCAGCCCGGGACAGGGGGCGCGGAGCACAGATACGCAGTATTTT. The chain employs TRBV16 and TRBJ2-3; 12 positions agree with TRBD1. The CDR3 has 17 amino acids. The J segment lost 0 bases and the V segment lost 4 bases, leaving 5 bases of the junction unmatched. Germline CDR1 KGHSY, CDR2 FQNENV.

The sample holds a few counts of this clonotype. This chain uses TRBV7-9 with TRBJ2-2; D not certain. Trimming cost V 2 bases and J 1 base, with 5 bases left between them. There are 14 residues in the CDR3. Germline V gives CDR1 SEHNR, CDR2 FQNEAQ (reference sequence). This CDR3 is CASSLLVNTGELFF. CDR3 bases: TGTGCCAGCAGCTTACTCGTGAACACCGGGGAGCTGTTTTTT.

CDR3 sequence: CSAVNFGRENTQYF. As DNA, the CDR3 is TGCAGTGCCGTCAACTTCGGCAGGGAAAATACGCAGTATTTT. The chain is built from TRBV20-1 and TRBJ2-3; a possible D gene is TRBD1 (5 bases). Per the germline V gene, CDR1 is DFQATT and CDR2 is SNEGSKA (reference sequence). V was pared by 6 bases and J by 7 bases, with 20 bases between. The CDR3 loop spans 14 amino acids.

V usage is TRBV5-5 and J usage is TRBJ1-2; D call uncertain. The CDR3 loop spans 13 amino acids. Germline CDR1 SGHKS, CDR2 YYEKEE (reference sequence). The V end lost 0 bases, the J end lost 2 bases, and 5 bases lay between the germline ends. The CDR3 bases are TGTGCCAGCAGCTTGGTATGGAACTATGGCTACACCTTC. This encodes CASSLVWNYGYTF.

On this clonotype: The DNA is omitted, as the CDR3 cannot be located on it reliably, and the CDR3 follows TCRdb's listing. V gene TRBV12-2 combines with J gene TRBJ2-7; the table's D call of TRBD2 was not tested on the DNA. TRBV12-2 is an annotated pseudogene. The CDR3 length is 17 residues, termini included. The CDR3 sequence: CASRRMDFAGGSYEQYF.

This clonotype showed up just a few times. This chain connects TRBV9 to TRBJ2-2; a weak D match, TRBD1 (5 bases). Trimming cost V 2 bases and J 1 base, with 12 bases left between them. From germline, CDR1 is SGDLS and CDR2 YYNGEE. This CDR3 spans 16 amino acids. This CDR3 is CASSVSGQVNTGELFF. CDR3 bases: TGTGCCAGCAGCGTTTCAGGGCAGGTGAACACCGGGGAGCTGTTTTTT.

The gene calls are TRBV27 and TRBJ2-7; D remains unclear. V was trimmed by 8 bases and J by 0 bases, leaving 11 bases between them. Germline CDR1 and CDR2: MNHEY and SMNVEV (reference sequence). There are 13 residues in the CDR3. The CDR3 here is CASRAFGSYEQYF. CDR3 DNA: TGTGCCAGCCGGGCGTTCGGCTCCTACGAGCAGTACTTC.

The rearrangement uses TRBV5-1 and TRBJ1-6; 7 bases fit TRBD1. CDR1 is SGHRS, CDR2 YFSETQ, per germline. V gave up 4 bases and J gave up 6 bases; unmatched junction bases: 10. This CDR3 is built from 16 residues. The CDR3 DNA reads TGCGCCAGCAGCGGGGGGGACAGAATCCCTAATTCACCCCTCCACTTT. Its translation: CASSGGDRIPNSPLHF.

The rearrangement uses TRBV7-3 and TRBJ2-2; no reliable D call. The CDR3 sequence is 16 residues long. Germline lookup yields CDR1 SGHTA and CDR2 FQGTGA. Trimming took 1 base from V and 0 from J, leaving 9 bases between them. The DNA for the CDR3 is TGTGCCAGCAGCTTAATCGGGTCCCCGAACACCGGGGAGCTGTTTTTT. Translation gives CASSLIGSPNTGELFF.